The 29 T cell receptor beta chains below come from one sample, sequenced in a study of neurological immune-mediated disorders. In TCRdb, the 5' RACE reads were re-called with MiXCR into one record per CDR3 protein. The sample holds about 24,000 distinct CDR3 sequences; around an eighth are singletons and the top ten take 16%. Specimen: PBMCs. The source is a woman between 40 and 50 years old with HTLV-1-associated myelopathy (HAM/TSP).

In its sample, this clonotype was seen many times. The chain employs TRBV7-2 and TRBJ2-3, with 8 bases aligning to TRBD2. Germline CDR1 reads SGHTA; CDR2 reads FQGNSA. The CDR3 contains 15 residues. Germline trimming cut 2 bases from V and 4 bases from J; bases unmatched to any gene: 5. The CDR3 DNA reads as TGTGCCAGCAGCTTAACCGGGACTAGGGCAGATACGCAGTATTTT. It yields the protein CASSLTGTRADTQYF.

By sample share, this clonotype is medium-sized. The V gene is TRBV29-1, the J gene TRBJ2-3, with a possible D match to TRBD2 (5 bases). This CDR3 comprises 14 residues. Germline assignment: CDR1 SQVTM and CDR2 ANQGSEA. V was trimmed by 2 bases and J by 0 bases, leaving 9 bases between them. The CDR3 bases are TGCAGCGTTGAACGGGGATCTAGCACAGATACGCAGTATTTT. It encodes CSVERGSSTDTQYF.

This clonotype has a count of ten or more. CDR3 nucleotide sequence: TGTGCCAGCAGCTTGGAGACTAGCGGGGCTACCGGGGAGCTGTTTTTT. Protein product: CASSLETSGATGELFF. The chain has TRBV5-4 and TRBJ2-2; TRBD2 agrees at 11 bases. Germline V lookup: CDR1 SGHNT, CDR2 YYREEE (reference sequence). The CDR3 extends over 16 amino acids. V was clipped by 0 bases and J by 5 bases; unmatched bases: 3. Combining the CDR3 with reference TRBV5-4 and TRBJ2-2 gives the whole variable domain ETGVTQSPTHLIKTRGQQVTLRCSSQSGHNTVSWYQQALGQGPQFIFQYYREEENGRGNFPPRFSGLQFPNYSSELNVNALELDDSALYLCASSLETSGATGELFFGEGSRLTVL.

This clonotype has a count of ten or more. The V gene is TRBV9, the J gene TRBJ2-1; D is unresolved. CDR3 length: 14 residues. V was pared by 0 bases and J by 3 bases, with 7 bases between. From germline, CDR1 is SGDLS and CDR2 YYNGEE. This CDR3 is CASSVDSSYNEQFF. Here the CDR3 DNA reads TGTGCCAGCAGCGTAGACTCCAGCTACAATGAGCAGTTCTTC.

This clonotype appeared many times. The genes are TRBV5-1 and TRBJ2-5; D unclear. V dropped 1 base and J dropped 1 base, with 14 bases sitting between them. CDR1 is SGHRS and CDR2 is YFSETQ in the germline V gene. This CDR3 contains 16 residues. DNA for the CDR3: TGCGCCAGCAGCTTGAACGGAGTGGGATCCCAAGAGACCCAGTACTTC. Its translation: CASSLNGVGSQETQYF.

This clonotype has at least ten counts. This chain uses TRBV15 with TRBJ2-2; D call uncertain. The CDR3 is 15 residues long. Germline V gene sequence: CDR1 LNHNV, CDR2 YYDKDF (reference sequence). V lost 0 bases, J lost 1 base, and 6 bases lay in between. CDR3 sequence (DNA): TGTGCCACCAGCAGAGATTGGGGGAACACCGGGGAGCTGTTTTTT. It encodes CATSRDWGNTGELFF.

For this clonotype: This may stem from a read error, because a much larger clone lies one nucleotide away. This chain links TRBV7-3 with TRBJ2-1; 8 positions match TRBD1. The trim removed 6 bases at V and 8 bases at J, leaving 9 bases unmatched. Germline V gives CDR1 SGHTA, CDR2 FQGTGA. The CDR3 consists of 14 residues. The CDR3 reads CASRPSGGMDEQFF. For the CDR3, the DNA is TGTGCCAGCAGGCCCTCAGGGGGCATGGATGAGCAGTTCTTC. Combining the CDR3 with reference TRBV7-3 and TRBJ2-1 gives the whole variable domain GAGVSQTPSNKVTEKGKYVELRCDPISGHTALYWYRQSLGQGPEFLIYFQGTGAADDSGLPNDRFFAVRPEGSVSTLKIQRTERGDSAVYLCASRPSGGMDEQFFGPGTRLTVL.

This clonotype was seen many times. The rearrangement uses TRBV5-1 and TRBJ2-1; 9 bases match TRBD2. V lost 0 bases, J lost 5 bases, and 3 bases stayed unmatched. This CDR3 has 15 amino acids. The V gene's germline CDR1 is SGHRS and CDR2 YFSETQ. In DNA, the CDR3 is TGCGCCAGCAGCTTGGCGGCGGGGGGGAACAATGAGCAGTTCTTC. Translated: CASSLAAGGNNEQFF.

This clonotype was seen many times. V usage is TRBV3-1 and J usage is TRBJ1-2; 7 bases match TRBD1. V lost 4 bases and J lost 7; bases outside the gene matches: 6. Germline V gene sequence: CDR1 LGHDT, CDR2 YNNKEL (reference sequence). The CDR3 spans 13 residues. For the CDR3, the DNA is TGTGCCAGCAGCCTGCTGAACAGGGGTGGCTACACCTTC. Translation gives CASSLLNRGGYTF.

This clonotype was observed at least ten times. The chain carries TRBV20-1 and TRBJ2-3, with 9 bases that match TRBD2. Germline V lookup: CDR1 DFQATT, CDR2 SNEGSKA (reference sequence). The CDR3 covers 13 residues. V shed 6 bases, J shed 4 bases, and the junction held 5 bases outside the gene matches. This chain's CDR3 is CSAGTSRPDTQYF. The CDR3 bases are TGCAGTGCCGGGACTAGCCGTCCAGATACGCAGTATTTT.

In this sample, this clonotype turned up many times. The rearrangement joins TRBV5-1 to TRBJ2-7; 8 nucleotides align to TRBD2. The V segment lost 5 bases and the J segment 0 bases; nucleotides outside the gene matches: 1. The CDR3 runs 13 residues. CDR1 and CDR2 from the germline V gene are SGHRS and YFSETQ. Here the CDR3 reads CASRLADSYEQYF. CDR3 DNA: TGCGCCAGCAGACTAGCGGACTCCTACGAGCAGTACTTC. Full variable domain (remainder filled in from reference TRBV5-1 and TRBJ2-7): KAGVTQTPRYLIKTRGQQVTLSCSPISGHRSVSWYQQTPGQGLQFLFEYFSETQRNKGNFPGRFSGRQFSNSRSEMNVSTLELGDSALYLCASRLADSYEQYFGPGTRLTVT.

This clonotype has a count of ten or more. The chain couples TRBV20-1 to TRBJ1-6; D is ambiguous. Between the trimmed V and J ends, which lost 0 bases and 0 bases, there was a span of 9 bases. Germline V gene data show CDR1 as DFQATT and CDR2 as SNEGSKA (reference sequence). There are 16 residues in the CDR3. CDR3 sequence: CSARDSQSSYNSPLHF. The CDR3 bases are TGCAGTGCTAGAGACTCTCAGAGCTCCTATAATTCACCCCTCCACTTT.

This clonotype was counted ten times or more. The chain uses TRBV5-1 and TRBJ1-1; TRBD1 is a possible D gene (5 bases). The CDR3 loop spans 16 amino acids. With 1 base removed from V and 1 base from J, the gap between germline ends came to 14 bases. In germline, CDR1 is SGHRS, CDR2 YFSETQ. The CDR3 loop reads CASSLIRVGRNTEAFF. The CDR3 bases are TGCGCCAGCAGCTTGATACGGGTGGGGCGGAACACTGAAGCTTTCTTT.

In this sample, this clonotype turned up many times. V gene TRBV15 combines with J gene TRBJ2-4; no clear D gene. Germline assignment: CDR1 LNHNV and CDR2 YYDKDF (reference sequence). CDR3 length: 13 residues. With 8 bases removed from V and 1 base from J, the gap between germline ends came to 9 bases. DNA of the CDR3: TGTGCCACCCTTATCGCGGCCAAAAACATTCAGTACTTC. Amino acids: CATLIAAKNIQYF.

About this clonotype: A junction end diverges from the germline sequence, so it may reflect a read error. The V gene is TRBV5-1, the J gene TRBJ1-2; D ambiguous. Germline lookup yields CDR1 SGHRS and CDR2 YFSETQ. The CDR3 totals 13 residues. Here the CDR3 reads CANSINSMVGYTF. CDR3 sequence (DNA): TGCGCCAACAGCATTAACAGTATGGTCGGCTACACCTTC.

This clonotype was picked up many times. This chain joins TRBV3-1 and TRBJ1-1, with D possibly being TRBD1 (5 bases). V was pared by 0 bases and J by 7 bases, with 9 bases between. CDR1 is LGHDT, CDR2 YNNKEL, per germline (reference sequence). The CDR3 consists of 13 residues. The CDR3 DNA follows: TGTGCCAGCAGCCAAGATTGGGGGAGTGAAGCTTTCTTT. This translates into CASSQDWGSEAFF. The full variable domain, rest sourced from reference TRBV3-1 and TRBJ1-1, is DTAVSQTPKYLVTQMGNDKSIKCEQNLGHDTMYWYKQDSKKFLKIMFSYNNKELIINETVPNRFSPKSPDKAHLNLHINSLELGDSAVYFCASSQDWGSEAFFGQGTRLTVV.

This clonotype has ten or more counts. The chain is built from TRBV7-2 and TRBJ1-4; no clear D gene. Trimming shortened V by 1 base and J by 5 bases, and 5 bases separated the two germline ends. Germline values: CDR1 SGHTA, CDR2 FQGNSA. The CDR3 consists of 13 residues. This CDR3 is CASSLVGNEKLFF. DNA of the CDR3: TGTGCCAGCAGCTTAGTGGGGAATGAAAAACTGTTTTTT.

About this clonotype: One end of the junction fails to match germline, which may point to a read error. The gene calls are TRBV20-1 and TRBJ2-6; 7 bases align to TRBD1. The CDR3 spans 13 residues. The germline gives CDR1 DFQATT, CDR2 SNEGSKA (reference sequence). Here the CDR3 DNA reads TGCATTGCTGGACAGGCTGGGGCCAACTTCCTGACTTTC. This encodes CIAGQAGANFLTF.

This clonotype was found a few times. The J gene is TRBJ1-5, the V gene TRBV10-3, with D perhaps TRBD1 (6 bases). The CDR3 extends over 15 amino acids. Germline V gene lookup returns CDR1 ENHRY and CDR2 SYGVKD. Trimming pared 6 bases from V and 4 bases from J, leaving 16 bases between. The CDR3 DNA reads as TGTGCCATCAGCGCGGGAGGGGGGGGAAATCAGCCCCAGCATTTT. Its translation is CAISAGGGGNQPQHF.

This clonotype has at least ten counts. CDR3 residues: CASSLRSRAPQETQYF. As DNA, the CDR3 is TGTGCCAGCAGTCTCCGATCCCGCGCCCCCCAAGAGACCCAGTACTTC. The J gene is TRBJ2-5, the V gene TRBV2; D remains unclear. Germline CDR1 and CDR2: SNHLY and FYNNEI. There are 16 residues in the CDR3. The V end lost 5 bases, the J end lost 1 base, and 17 bases lay between the germline ends.

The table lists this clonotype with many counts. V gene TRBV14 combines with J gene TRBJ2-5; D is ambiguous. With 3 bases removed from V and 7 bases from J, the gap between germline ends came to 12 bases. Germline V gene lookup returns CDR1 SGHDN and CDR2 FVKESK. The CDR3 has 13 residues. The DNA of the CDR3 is TGTGCCAGCAGCCAGGCCCCGGGCGGGACCCAGTACTTC. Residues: CASSQAPGGTQYF.

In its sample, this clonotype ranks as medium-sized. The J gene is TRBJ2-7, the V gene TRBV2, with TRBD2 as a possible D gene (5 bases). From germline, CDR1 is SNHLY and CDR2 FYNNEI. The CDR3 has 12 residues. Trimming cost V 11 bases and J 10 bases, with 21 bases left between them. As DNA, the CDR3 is TGTGCCGGATCTACGAGCGGCTCCCAACAGTACGTC. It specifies CAGSTSGSQQYV.

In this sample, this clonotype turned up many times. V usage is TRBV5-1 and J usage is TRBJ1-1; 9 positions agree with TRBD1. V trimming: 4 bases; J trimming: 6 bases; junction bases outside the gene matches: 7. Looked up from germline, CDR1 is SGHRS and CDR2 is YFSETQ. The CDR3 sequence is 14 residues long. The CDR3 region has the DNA TGCGCCAGCAGCATCGGGACAGGGAGGGCTGAAGCTTTCTTT. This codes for CASSIGTGRAEAFF.

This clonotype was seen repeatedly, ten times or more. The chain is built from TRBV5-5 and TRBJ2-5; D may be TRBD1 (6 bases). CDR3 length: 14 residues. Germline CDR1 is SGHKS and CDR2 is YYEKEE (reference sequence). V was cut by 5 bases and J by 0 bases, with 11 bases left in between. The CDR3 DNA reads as TGTGCCAGCAGTCTTACAGGGTACCAAGAGACCCAGTACTTC. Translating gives CASSLTGYQETQYF.

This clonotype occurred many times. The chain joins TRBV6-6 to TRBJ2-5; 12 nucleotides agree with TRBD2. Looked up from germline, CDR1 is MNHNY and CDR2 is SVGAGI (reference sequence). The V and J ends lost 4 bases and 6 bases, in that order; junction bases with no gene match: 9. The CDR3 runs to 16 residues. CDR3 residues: CASSSQTSGGSQTQYF. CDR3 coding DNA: TGTGCCAGCAGTTCTCAGACTAGCGGGGGTTCACAGACCCAGTACTTC.

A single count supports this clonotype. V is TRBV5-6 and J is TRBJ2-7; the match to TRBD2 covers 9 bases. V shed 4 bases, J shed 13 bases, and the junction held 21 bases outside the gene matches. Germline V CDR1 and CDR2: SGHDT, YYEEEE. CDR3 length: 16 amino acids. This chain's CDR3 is CASSLWYSGSSYDHYF. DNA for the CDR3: TGTGCCAGCAGCCTATGGTATAGCGGGAGCTCCTACGATCACTACTTC.

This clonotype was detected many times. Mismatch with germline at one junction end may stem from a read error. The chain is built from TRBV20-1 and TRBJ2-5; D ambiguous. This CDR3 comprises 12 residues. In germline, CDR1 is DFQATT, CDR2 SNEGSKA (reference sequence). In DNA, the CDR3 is TGCAGTGCTCTTGGGAAGGGTGTTACCCATTACTTC. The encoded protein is CSALGKGVTHYF.

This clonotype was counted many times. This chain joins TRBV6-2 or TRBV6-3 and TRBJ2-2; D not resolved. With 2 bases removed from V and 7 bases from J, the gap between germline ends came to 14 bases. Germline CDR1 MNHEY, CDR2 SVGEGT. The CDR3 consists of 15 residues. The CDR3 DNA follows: TGTGCCAGCAGTTACCCCGGACGTTCAAGCGGGGAGCTGTTTTTT. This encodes CASSYPGRSSGELFF.

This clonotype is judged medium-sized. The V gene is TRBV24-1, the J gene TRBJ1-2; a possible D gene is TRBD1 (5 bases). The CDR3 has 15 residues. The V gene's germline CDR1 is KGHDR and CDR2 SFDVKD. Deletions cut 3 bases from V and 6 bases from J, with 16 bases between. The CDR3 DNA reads TGTGCCACCAGTGATCGGGTGTTGGGGACGGATGGCTACACCTTC. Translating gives CATSDRVLGTDGYTF.